The 19 T cell receptor beta chains in this list originate from one sample, sequenced in a study of shared clonotypes between healthy human individuals. The table came from immunoSEQ multiplex PCR; TCRdb's copy has only in-frame clones and leaves some out. This sample carries some 900,000 clones, about 80% of them seen once, and the ten largest clones take about 1.5%. Input material: memory CD4+ T cells sorted from blood. The subset is: CD45RA-negative fraction. The receptors were sampled from a man between 18 and 35 years old in good health.

This rearrangement joins TRBV6-1 to TRBJ1-2; 9 bases are a match to TRBD1. The CDR3 loop spans 14 amino acids. V dropped 6 bases and J dropped 6; count of bases not matched to a gene: 8. Germline loops: CDR1 MNHNS, CDR2 SASEGT. As DNA, the CDR3 is TGTGCCAGCAGGGCCGGGACAGGGAGTCATGGCTACACCTTC. It yields the protein CASRAGTGSHGYTF.

There are a few counts of this clone. The genes are TRBV7-9 and TRBJ2-3, with TRBD2 identical over 7 bases. This CDR3 region has 16 residues. V trimming: 4 bases; J trimming: 6 bases; junction bases outside the gene matches: 13. Per germline, CDR1 SEHNR and CDR2 FQNEAQ (reference sequence). CDR3 DNA sequence: TGTGCCAGCAGCTCAGGACTAGTGGGGTTAGCGGATACGCAGTATTTT. It encodes CASSSGLVGLADTQYF. Variable domain in full (rest from reference TRBV7-9 and TRBJ2-3): DTGVSQNPRHKITKRGQNVTFRCDPISEHNRLYWYRQTLGQGPEFLTYFQNEAQLEKSRLLSDRFSAERPKGSFSTLEIQRTEQGDSAMYLCASSSGLVGLADTQYFGPGTRLTVL.

This sequence joins TRBV9 and TRBJ1-2; 7 nucleotides match TRBD1. From germline, CDR1 is SGDLS and CDR2 YYNGEE. The CDR3 spans 13 residues. The junction had 9 bases not matched to a gene; V was cut back by 5 bases and J by 8 bases. CDR3 region: CASRASGTVGYTF. Written as DNA, the CDR3 is TGTGCCAGCAGAGCCTCCGGGACAGTCGGCTACACCTTC.

This chain connects TRBV7-2 to TRBJ2-4; D is unresolved. V gave up 1 base and J gave up 0 bases, with 10 bases separating them. Germline CDR1 and CDR2: SGHTA and FQGNSA. The CDR3 extends over 16 amino acids. CDR3 residues: CASSLVSLLAKNIQYF. DNA of the CDR3: TGTGCCAGCAGCTTAGTCAGTCTGCTAGCCAAAAACATTCAGTACTTC. Full variable domain (missing parts from reference TRBV7-2 and TRBJ2-4): GAGVSQSPSNKVTEKGKDVELRCDPISGHTALYWYRQSLGQGLEFLIYFQGNSAPDKSGLPSDRFSAERTGGSVSTLTIQRTQQEDSAVYLCASSLVSLLAKNIQYFGAGTRLSVL.

This clone has just a few counts. The chain links TRBV7-9 to TRBJ1-1; D is uncertain. Germline V CDR1 and CDR2: SEHNR, FQNEAQ (reference sequence). The V and J ends lost 1 base and 6 bases respectively, with 6 bases between them. This CDR3 spans 12 amino acids. This CDR3 reads CASSLEYAEAFF. The CDR3 DNA follows: TGTGCCAGCAGCTTAGAATACGCTGAAGCTTTCTTT.

For this clone: One end of the junction does not line up with germline, which may come from a read error. V and J are TRBV29-1 and TRBJ2-5; the match to TRBD2 covers 8 bases. The DNA end lines up better with TRBJ2-7; the J call may be wrong. CDR1 is SQVTM, CDR2 ANQGSEA, per germline. The CDR3 runs to 13 residues. CDR3 amino acids: CSVVSGSSHEQYF. The CDR3 nucleotides read TGCAGCGTCGTGAGCGGGAGCTCCCACGAGCAGTACTTC.

The chain uses TRBV25-1 and TRBJ2-7; D might be TRBD1 (6 bases). The V gene lost 3 bases and the J gene lost 3 bases, with 12 bases spanning the gap. The CDR3 runs to 14 residues. Germline lookup yields CDR1 MGHDK and CDR2 SYGVNS. This chain's CDR3 is CASSDPGENYEQYF. Written as DNA, the CDR3 is TGTGCCAGCAGTGACCCAGGGGAGAACTACGAGCAGTACTTC.

The chain is built from TRBV6-1 and TRBJ1-2; D gene uncertain. Deletions cut 4 bases from V and 2 bases from J, with 17 bases between. Looked up from germline, CDR1 is MNHNS and CDR2 is SASEGT. CDR3 length: 16 amino acids. This chain's CDR3 is CASSAPLPAENYGYTF. CDR3 sequence (DNA): TGTGCCAGCAGTGCCCCTCTCCCGGCGGAGAACTATGGCTACACCTTC.

The rearrangement links TRBV10-1 to TRBJ2-1; D gene unclear. Germline CDR1 reads WNHNN; CDR2 reads SYGVQD (reference sequence). The CDR3 runs to 11 residues. The germline V and J ends were trimmed by 3 bases and 3 bases, with 0 bases remaining between them. CDR3 loop: CASSDYNEQFF. The CDR3 DNA is TGCGCCAGCAGTGACTACAATGAGCAGTTCTTC.

The chain has TRBV29-1 and TRBJ2-1; D is tentatively TRBD1 or TRBD2 (5 bases each). Germline V CDR1 and CDR2: SQVTM, ANQGSEA. Trimming took off 7 bases at V and 4 bases at J, with 17 bases between the two ends. The length of the CDR3 is 14 residues. The CDR3 protein is CSAGHGTAYNEQFF. CDR3 nucleotide sequence: TGCAGCGCCGGACACGGGACGGCATACAATGAGCAGTTCTTC.

Worth noting for this clone: The same CDR3 can be traced to other DNA sequences in this sample. The J gene is TRBJ2-7, the V gene TRBV28; D is possibly TRBD2 (7 bases). From germline, CDR1 is MDHEN and CDR2 SYDVKM. V lost 5 bases and J 0 bases, leaving 14 bases between the germline ends. The CDR3 spans 15 residues. CDR3 nucleotide sequence: TGTGCCAGCAGTCCCCCGGGGGGCGTCTCCTACGAGCAGTACTTC. Its translation: CASSPPGGVSYEQYF.

This clone was detected only once. The J gene is TRBJ2-7, the V gene TRBV7-2; 9 positions agree with TRBD1. This CDR3 has 16 residues. Germline CDR1 is SGHTA and CDR2 is FQGNSA. V shed 3 bases and J 5 bases; nucleotides not matched to a gene: 11. CDR3 nucleotide sequence: TGTGCCAGCAGCTTGGCGGGAACAGGGGGCTTCGACGAGCAGTACTTC. It codes for CASSLAGTGGFDEQYF.

CDR3 coding DNA: TGCGCCAGCAGCTTGTTGTCAGACTATACGCAGTATTTT. Residues: CASSLLSDYTQYF. V usage is TRBV5-1 and J usage is TRBJ2-3; D not resolved. CDR1 is SGHRS, CDR2 YFSETQ, per germline. The CDR3 extends over 13 amino acids. V lost 1 base to trimming and J lost 7 bases, with 10 bases between them.

The V gene is TRBV10-3, the J gene TRBJ2-3; 11 nucleotides match TRBD1. J gave up 5 bases and V 2 bases, and 9 bases lay outside the gene matches. CDR1 and CDR2 from the germline V gene are ENHRY and SYGVKD. The CDR3 loop spans 17 amino acids. The CDR3 loop reads CAISERRDRGAGDTQYF. In DNA form, the CDR3 reads TGTGCCATCAGTGAGAGACGGGACAGGGGGGCCGGAGATACGCAGTATTTT.

This chain joins TRBV18 and TRBJ2-2; no firm D call. The CDR3 extends over 14 amino acids. Germline V gene lookup returns CDR1 KGHSH and CDR2 LQKENI. The ends were cut back, 6 bases at V and 3 bases at J, with 11 bases in the middle. The CDR3 bases are TGTGCCAGCTCCCTCGGCGGCTACACCGGGGAGCTGTTTTTT. Translation: CASSLGGYTGELFF.

This clone was seen repeatedly, ten times or more. Other DNA sequences of this sample code for an identical CDR3. The J gene is TRBJ1-1, the V gene TRBV25-1, with D maybe TRBD1 (6 bases). Germline CDR1 is MGHDK and CDR2 is SYGVNS. The CDR3 covers 14 residues. Trimming removed 3 bases from V and 6 bases from J, with 14 bases in between. CDR3 nucleotides: TGTGCCAGCAGTGAGACAGCCCCAGGGGCTGAAGCTTTCTTT. Translating gives CASSETAPGAEAFF.

The genes are TRBV7-2 and TRBJ2-5; 7 bases are shared with TRBD2. This CDR3 has 14 amino acids. In germline, CDR1 is SGHTA, CDR2 FQGNSA. V gave up 0 bases and J gave up 5 bases; unmatched junction bases: 3. The CDR3 is CASSLAGREETQYF. CDR3 sequence (DNA): TGTGCCAGCAGCTTAGCAGGGAGGGAGGAGACCCAGTACTTC.

This clone was counted a few times. V is TRBV10-3 and J is TRBJ1-6; 9 bases are a match to TRBD1. The CDR3 length is 14 residues. V shed 3 bases and J 10 bases; nucleotides not matched to a gene: 4. Germline CDR1 ENHRY, CDR2 SYGVKD. This CDR3 is CAISDRDRASPLHF. The CDR3 nucleotides read TGTGCCATCAGTGACCGGGACAGGGCCTCACCCCTCCACTTT.

V gene TRBV5-1 combines with J gene TRBJ1-4; D call uncertain. The CDR3 sequence is 17 residues long. With 4 bases removed from V and 5 bases from J, the gap between germline ends came to 21 bases. Germline values: CDR1 SGHRS, CDR2 YFSETQ. The CDR3 nucleotides read TGCGCCAGCAGCCTACGAATTCCGGGCCGTACCAATGAAAAACTGTTTTTT. It codes for CASSLRIPGRTNEKLFF.